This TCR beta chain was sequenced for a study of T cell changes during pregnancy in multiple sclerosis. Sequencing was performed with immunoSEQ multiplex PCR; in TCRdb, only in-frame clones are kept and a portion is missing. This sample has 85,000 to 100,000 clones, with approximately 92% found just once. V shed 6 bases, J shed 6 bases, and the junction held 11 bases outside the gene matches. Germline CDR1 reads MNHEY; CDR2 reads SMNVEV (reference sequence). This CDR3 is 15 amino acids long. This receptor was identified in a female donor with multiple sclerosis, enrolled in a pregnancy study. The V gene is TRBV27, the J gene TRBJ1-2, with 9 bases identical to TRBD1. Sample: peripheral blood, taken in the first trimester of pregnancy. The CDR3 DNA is TGTGCCAGCAGGGGTCTCGGGACAGGGACCGATGGCTACACCTTC. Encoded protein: CASRGLGTGTDGYTF.